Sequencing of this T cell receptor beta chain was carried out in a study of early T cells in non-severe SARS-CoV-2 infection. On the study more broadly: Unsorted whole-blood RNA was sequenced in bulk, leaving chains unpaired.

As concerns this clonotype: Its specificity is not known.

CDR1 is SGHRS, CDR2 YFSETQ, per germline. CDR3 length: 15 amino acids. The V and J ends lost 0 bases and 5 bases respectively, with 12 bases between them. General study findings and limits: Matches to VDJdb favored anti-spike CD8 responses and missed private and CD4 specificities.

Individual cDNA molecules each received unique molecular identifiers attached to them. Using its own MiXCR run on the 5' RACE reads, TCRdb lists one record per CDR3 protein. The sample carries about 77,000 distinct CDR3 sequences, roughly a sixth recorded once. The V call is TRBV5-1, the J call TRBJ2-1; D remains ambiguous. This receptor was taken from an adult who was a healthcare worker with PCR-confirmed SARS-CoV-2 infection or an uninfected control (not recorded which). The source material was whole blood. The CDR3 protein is CASSLGLLNDNEQFF. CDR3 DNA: TGCGCCAGCAGCTTGGGGCTGCTAAACGACAATGAGCAGTTCTTC. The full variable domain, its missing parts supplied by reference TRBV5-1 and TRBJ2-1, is KAGVTQTPRYLIKTRGQQVTLSCSPISGHRSVSWYQQTPGQGLQFLFEYFSETQRNKGNFPGRFSGRQFSNSRSEMNVSTLELGDSALYLCASSLGLLNDNEQFFGPGTRLTVL.